What follows is one TCR beta chain and its context. The data were obtained in a study of blood T cells in healthy people across ages. The germline CDR1 and CDR2 sequences are MNHEY and SVGAGI. V lost 8 bases to trimming and J lost 5 bases, with 21 bases between them. The CDR3 is 15 residues long. PCR was performed a second time for roughly 7 to 12 cycles using a sample-barcoded 5' primer and a J-beta primer mix. MiXCR was run by TCRdb on the 5' RACE reads, yielding one entry per CDR3 protein. The sample carries about 780,000 distinct CDR3 sequences, around half recorded once. V gene TRBV6-5 combines with J gene TRBJ2-5; TRBD1 or TRBD2 may be the D gene (6 bases each). This TCR derives from an elderly man in good health. Sequences were obtained from blood. CDR3 loop: CASRYHGGQSETQYF. CDR3 nucleotide sequence: TGTGCCAGCCGATATCACGGGGGCCAATCGGAGACCCAGTACTTC.